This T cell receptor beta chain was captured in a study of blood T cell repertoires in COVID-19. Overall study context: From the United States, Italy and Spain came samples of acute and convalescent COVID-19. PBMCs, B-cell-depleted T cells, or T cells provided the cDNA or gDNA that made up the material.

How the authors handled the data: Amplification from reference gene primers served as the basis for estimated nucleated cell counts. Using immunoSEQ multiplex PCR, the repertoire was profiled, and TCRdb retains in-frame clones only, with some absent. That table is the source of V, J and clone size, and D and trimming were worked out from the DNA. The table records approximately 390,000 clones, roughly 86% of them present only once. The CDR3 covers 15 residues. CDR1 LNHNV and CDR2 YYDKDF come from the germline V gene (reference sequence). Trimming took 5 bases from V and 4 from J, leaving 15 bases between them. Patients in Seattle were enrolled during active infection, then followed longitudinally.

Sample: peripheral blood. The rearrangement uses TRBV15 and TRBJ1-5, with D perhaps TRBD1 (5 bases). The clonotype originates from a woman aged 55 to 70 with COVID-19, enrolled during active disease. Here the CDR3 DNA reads TGTGCCACCAGCGCCCAGGGAGGGGATAATCAGCCCCAGCATTTT. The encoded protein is CATSAQGGDNQPQHF.